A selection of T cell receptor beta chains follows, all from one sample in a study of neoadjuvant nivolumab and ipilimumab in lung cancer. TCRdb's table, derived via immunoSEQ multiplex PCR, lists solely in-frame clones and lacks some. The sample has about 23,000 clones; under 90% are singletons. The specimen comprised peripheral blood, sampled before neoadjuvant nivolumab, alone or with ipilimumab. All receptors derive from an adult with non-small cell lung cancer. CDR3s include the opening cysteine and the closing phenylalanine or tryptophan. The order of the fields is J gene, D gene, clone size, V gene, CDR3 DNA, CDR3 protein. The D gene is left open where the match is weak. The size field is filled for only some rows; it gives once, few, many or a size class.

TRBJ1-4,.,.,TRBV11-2,TGTGCCAGCAGCTTAGAGGGACAAGGTACACTGTTTTTT,CASSLEGQGTLFF
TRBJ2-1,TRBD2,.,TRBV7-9,TGTGCCAGCAGCAAATCCCGGACTAGCATGAATGAGCAGTTCTTC,CASSKSRTSMNEQFF
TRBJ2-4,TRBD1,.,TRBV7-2,TGTGCCAGCAGCCCAGGAGGGCCCAGGGGGCAAAACATTCAGTACTTC,CASSPGGPRGQNIQYF
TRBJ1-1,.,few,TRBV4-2,TGTGCCAGCAGCCAAGGGGGGAGGAACACTGAAGCTTTCTTT,CASSQGGRNTEAFF
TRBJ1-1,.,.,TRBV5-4,TGTGCCAGCAGCTTGGCCATGCACAACACTGAAGCTTTCTTT,CASSLAMHNTEAFF
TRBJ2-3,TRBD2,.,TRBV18,TGTGCCAGCTCACCCCACGTCGTAGCGGGAAGCACAGATACGCAGTATTTT,CASSPHVVAGSTDTQYF
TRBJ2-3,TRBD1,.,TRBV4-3,TGCGCCAGCAGCCACGTGAGACAGGGAAATGTTCCAGATACGCAGTATTTT,CASSHVRQGNVPDTQYF
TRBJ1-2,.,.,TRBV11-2,TGTGCCAGCAGCTTGGGACGGCTGGGAGAATATAACTATGGCTACACCTTC,CASSLGRLGEYNYGYTF
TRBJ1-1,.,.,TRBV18,TGTGCCAGCTCTCCTAGACAGGACACTGAAGCTTTCTTT,CASSPRQDTEAFF
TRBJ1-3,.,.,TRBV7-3,TGTGCCAGCAGCATGGGGATCTCTGGAAACACCATATATTTT,CASSMGISGNTIYF
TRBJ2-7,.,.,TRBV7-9,TGTGCCAGCAGCAGAAGGGGTTCTTTATCCGAGCAGTACTTC,CASSRRGSLSEQYF
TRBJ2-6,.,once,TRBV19,TGTGCCAGTAGTATGGGGCGGAACTCTGGGGCCAACGTCCTGACTTTC,CASSMGRNSGANVLTF
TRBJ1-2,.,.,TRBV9,TGTGCCAGCAGCGTAGGTAACGGGCGCTATGGCTACACCTTC,CASSVGNGRYGYTF
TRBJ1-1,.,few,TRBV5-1,TGCGCCAGCAGCTCGGGAGGCACAGCACGTCCTCCTGAAGCTTTCTTT,CASSSGGTARPPEAFF
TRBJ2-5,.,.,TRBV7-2,TGTGCAACAGCGACGGAGATATACGCAGAGACCCAGTACTTC,CATATEIYAETQYF
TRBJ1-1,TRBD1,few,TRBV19,TGTGCCAGTACCTCTACAGGGGGCTCTGAAGCTTTCTTT,CASTSTGGSEAFF
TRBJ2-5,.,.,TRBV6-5,TGTGCCAGCAGTTATCAGGGCGGAGAGACCCAGTACTTC,CASSYQGGETQYF
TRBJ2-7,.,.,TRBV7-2,TGTGCCAGCAGCTTAGCGTCAGGGAACGACGAGCAGTACTTC,CASSLASGNDEQYF
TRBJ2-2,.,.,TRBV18,TGTGCCAGCTCACCAATCGGACAAAACACCGGGGAGCTGTTTTTT,CASSPIGQNTGELFF
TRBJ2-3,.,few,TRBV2,TGTGCCAGCAGTGTGGGCTCCAGCACAGATACGCAGTATTTT,CASSVGSSTDTQYF
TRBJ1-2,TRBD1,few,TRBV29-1,TGCAGCGCAGGGGGGACCGATGGCTACACCTTC,CSAGGTDGYTF
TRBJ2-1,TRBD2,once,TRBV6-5,TGTGCCAGCAGTTATGGGCTAGCGGGGAGCAATGAGCAGTTCTTC,CASSYGLAGSNEQFF
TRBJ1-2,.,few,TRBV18,TGTGCCAGCTCACCACCGGGACACTATGGCTACACCTTC,CASSPPGHYGYTF
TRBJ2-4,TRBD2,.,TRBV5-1,TGCGCCAGCAGTTTTCGCGGGAGGTCTGACATTCAGTACTTC,CASSFRGRSDIQYF
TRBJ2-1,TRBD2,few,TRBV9,TGTGCCAGCAGCGTAGGGACTAGATCAGGTGAGCAGTTCTTC,CASSVGTRSGEQFF
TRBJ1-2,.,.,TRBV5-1,TGCGCCAGCAGCTCCGACTGGAGCGTAGGGGGCTACACCTTC,CASSSDWSVGGYTF
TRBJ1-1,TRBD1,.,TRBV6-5,TGTGCCAGCAGTCCCGGACAGGGTGGAACTTTCTTT,CASSPGQGGTFF
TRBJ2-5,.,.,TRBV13,TGTGCCAGCAGCTTAGGACTTGCCCAAGATGGGACCCAGTACTTC,CASSLGLAQDGTQYF
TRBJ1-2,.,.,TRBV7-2,TGTGCCAGCAGTCGGACCGGGAGCTACACCTTC,CASSRTGSYTF
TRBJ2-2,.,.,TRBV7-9,TGTGCCAGCAGCTTATTCTCGGGTGGCACCGGGGAGCTGTTTTTT,CASSLFSGGTGELFF
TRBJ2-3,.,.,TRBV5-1,TGCGCCAGCACTACTGAGGACCCGCTCACAGATACGCAGTATTTT,CASTTEDPLTDTQYF
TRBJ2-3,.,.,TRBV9,TGTGCCAGCAGCGTAGTGGGTAGCGGCACAGATACGCAGTATTTT,CASSVVGSGTDTQYF
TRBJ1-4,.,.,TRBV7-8,TGTGCCAGCAGCTTAGCTGGGGTAGAAAAACTGTTTTTT,CASSLAGVEKLFF
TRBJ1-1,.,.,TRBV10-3,TGTGCCATCAATAGCGGTAGCTTAAATGAAGCTTTCTTT,CAINSGSLNEAFF
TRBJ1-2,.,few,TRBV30,TGTGCCTGGAGAAGGGCGATAAACTATGGCTACACCTTC,CAWRRAINYGYTF
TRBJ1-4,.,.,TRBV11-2,TGTGCCAGCAGCCATTCTACAGGTGTGAATGAAAAACTGTTTTTT,CASSHSTGVNEKLFF
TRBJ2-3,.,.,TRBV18,TGTGCCAGCTCGGGCGGGAAAACGTTCACAGATACGCAGTATTTT,CASSGGKTFTDTQYF
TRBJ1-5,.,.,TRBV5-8,TGTGCCAGCAGCTGGAGGGGATTGGGCAATCAGCCCCAGCATTTT,CASSWRGLGNQPQHF
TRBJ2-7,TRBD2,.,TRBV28,TGTGCCAGCAGCCAGGGAGGGGCGAATGGCTACGAGCAGTACTTC,CASSQGGANGYEQYF
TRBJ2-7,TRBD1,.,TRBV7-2,TGTGCCAGCAGCTTAGGAGGGGGCCGGACCTACGAGCAGTACTTC,CASSLGGGRTYEQYF
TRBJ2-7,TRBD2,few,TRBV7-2,TGTGCCAGCAGCGCTGGACTAGCGACCTACGAGCAGTACTTC,CASSAGLATYEQYF
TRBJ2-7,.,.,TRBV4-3,TGCGCCAGCAGCCAAGCCTTCGACAACTCCTACGAGCAGTACTTC,CASSQAFDNSYEQYF
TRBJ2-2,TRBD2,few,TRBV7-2,TGTGCCAGCAGCGTAGGGAGGGACACCGGGGAGCTGTTTTTT,CASSVGRDTGELFF